The 18 T cell receptor beta chains below were found in one sample sequenced in a study of blood T cell repertoires in COVID-19. The protocol was immunoSEQ multiplex PCR, while the TCRdb copy is restricted to in-frame clones and leaves out a portion. Altogether around 160,000 clones are present, around four fifths being singletons, with the ten largest covering about 39%. Specimen: peripheral blood. The source is a human donor in a cohort sampled during active COVID-19.

The V and J genes are TRBV24-1 and TRBJ2-1; the D gene is possibly TRBD1 (6 bases). The CDR3 loop spans 13 amino acids. Germline-derived CDR1 and CDR2 are KGHDR and SFDVKD. V was shortened by 5 bases and J by 4 bases, with 8 bases between the two germline ends. The DNA of the CDR3 is TGTGCCACCAGTGGGACAGAGTACAATGAGCAGTTCTTC. The encoded protein is CATSGTEYNEQFF.

This chain links TRBV4-3 with TRBJ2-1, with D tentatively TRBD1 (5 bases). The CDR3 is 17 residues long. Looked up from germline, CDR1 is LGHNA and CDR2 is YSLEER. V was pared by 1 base and J by 4 bases, with 17 bases between. Here the CDR3 reads CASSQGGGRALYNEQFF. The CDR3 nucleotides are TGCGCCAGCAGCCAAGGGGGCGGCAGAGCCCTTTACAATGAGCAGTTCTTC.

The J gene is TRBJ1-6, the V gene TRBV19; D possibly corresponds to TRBD1 (5 bases). Looked up from germline, CDR1 is LNHDA and CDR2 is SQIVND (reference sequence). This CDR3 is built from 14 residues. V lost 5 bases and J 6 bases, leaving 11 bases between the germline ends. Here the CDR3 reads CASSPRDSNSPLHF. DNA of the CDR3: TGTGCCAGTAGTCCCCGGGACTCTAATTCACCCCTCCACTTT.

V and J are TRBV19 and TRBJ1-6, with D hard to call. V was trimmed by 6 bases and J by 0 bases, leaving 6 bases between them. This CDR3 is built from 14 residues. Germline V CDR1 and CDR2: LNHDA, SQIVND (reference sequence). The CDR3 loop is CASSGSSYNSPLHF. In nucleotides, the CDR3 is TGTGCCAGTAGCGGTAGCTCCTATAATTCACCCCTCCACTTT.

The chain uses TRBV7-2 and TRBJ2-3; D gene unclear. This CDR3 comprises 13 residues. V was clipped by 1 base and J by 6 bases, with 8 bases between them. Germline CDR1 and CDR2: SGHTA and FQGNSA. In nucleotides, the CDR3 is TGTGCCAGCAGCTTAGGATCCGAGGATACGCAGTATTTT. The encoded protein is CASSLGSEDTQYF.

Concerning this clone itself: The germline gene is not matched at one end of the junction; a read error may be the cause. The gene calls are TRBV7-7 and TRBJ2-1; TRBD1 aligns across 9 bases. Germline V lookup: CDR1 SSHAT, CDR2 FNYEAQ (reference sequence). CDR3 length equals 16 residues. The CDR3 region has the DNA TGTGCTAGCAGCTTAGCACAGGGGGCGGCCTACAATGAGCAGTTCTTC. It specifies CASSLAQGAAYNEQFF.

The V and J genes are TRBV5-4 and TRBJ1-2; D unclear. V gave up 3 bases and J gave up 2 bases, with 5 bases separating them. Germline CDR1 and CDR2: SGHNT and YYREEE (reference sequence). The CDR3 runs to 12 residues. Here the CDR3 DNA reads TGTGCCAGCAGCTCCCTCAACTATGGCTACACCTTC. Protein sequence: CASSSLNYGYTF.

The V gene is TRBV29-1, the J gene TRBJ1-4, with a possible D match to TRBD1 (5 bases). The germline CDR1 and CDR2 sequences are SQVTM and ANQGSEA. Between the trimmed V and J ends, which lost 2 bases and 12 bases, there was a span of 19 bases. This CDR3 is built from 14 residues. DNA for the CDR3: TGCAGCGTTGAAAGCGGGACGTCGGATTTTGAACTGTTTTTT. Its protein is CSVESGTSDFELFF.

The chain recombines TRBV4-1 with TRBJ1-5; a weak D match, TRBD1 (5 bases). This CDR3 is 15 amino acids long. Deletions cut 1 base from V and 4 bases from J, with 11 bases between. Germline CDR1 MGHRA, CDR2 YSYEKL. The CDR3 is CASSQAPAGNQPQHF. CDR3 in DNA: TGCGCCAGCAGCCAAGCCCCGGCAGGGAATCAGCCCCAGCATTTT.

This chain links TRBV7-2 with TRBJ1-2, with unresolved D. The CDR3 sequence is 12 residues long. Deletions cut 5 bases from V and 8 bases from J, with 12 bases between. The V gene's germline CDR1 is SGHTA and CDR2 FQGNSA. The CDR3 is CASSVEGLGYTF. Here the CDR3 DNA reads TGTGCCAGCAGCGTCGAGGGTTTAGGCTACACCTTC.

CDR3 region: CASSVAAGQAETQYF. In DNA form, the CDR3 reads TGTGCCAGCAGCGTAGCTGCGGGACAGGCAGAGACCCAGTACTTC. This chain links TRBV9 with TRBJ2-5; TRBD1 agrees at 8 bases. CDR1 SGDLS and CDR2 YYNGEE come from the germline V gene. Germline trimming cut 0 bases from V and 4 bases from J; bases unmatched to any gene: 5. The CDR3 spans 15 residues.

The CDR3 sequence is CSASLTGTYGYTF. The DNA for the CDR3 is TGCAGTGCTAGTTTGACAGGAACCTATGGCTACACCTTC. The chain carries TRBV20-1 and TRBJ1-2, with D possibly TRBD1 on 6 matching bases. There are 13 residues in the CDR3. Trimming took 3 bases from V and 4 from J, leaving 12 bases between them. Germline values: CDR1 DFQATT, CDR2 SNEGSKA (reference sequence).

This chain joins TRBV5-6 and TRBJ1-4, with a tentative D call TRBD1 (5 bases). Between the trimmed V and J ends, which lost 4 bases and 1 base, there was a span of 14 bases. CDR1 is SGHDT, CDR2 YYEEEE, per germline. The CDR3 totals 16 residues. DNA for the CDR3: TGTGCCAGCAGCCCCGGGGGTATGGTAACTAATGAAAAACTGTTTTTT. Translating gives CASSPGGMVTNEKLFF.

This chain connects TRBV4-1 to TRBJ2-1, with D uncertain. Trimming took off 5 bases at V and 1 base at J, with 12 bases between the two ends. The CDR3 contains 15 residues. The germline V gene encodes CDR1 MGHRA and CDR2 YSYEKL. CDR3 sequence reads: CASSYDGLSYNEQFF. In nucleotides, the CDR3 is TGCGCCAGCAGCTACGACGGGTTATCCTACAATGAGCAGTTCTTC.

The chain carries TRBV6-5 and TRBJ1-2; possibly TRBD1 for D (5 bases). This CDR3 is 14 amino acids long. Germline-derived CDR1 and CDR2 are MNHEY and SVGAGI. Trimming removed 5 bases from V and 7 bases from J, with 17 bases in between. CDR3: CASSPRQPLSGYTF. For the CDR3, the DNA is TGTGCCAGCAGTCCACGACAGCCCTTGAGTGGCTACACCTTC.

The gene calls are TRBV4-3 and TRBJ2-4, with TRBD1 matching 8 bases. Germline V CDR1 and CDR2: LGHNA, YSLEER. J gave up 7 bases and V 6 bases, and 5 bases lay outside the gene matches. The CDR3 totals 13 residues. CDR3 sequence reads: CASSDRQGNIQYF. CDR3 sequence (DNA): TGCGCCAGCAGTGATAGACAGGGGAACATTCAGTACTTC.

The chain is built from TRBV15 and TRBJ2-5; a weak D match, TRBD2 (6 bases). Trimming left V 2 bases short and J 5 bases short, with 15 bases between. Germline-derived CDR1 and CDR2 are LNHNV and YYDKDF (reference sequence). The CDR3 runs 15 residues. The DNA for the CDR3 is TGTGCCACCAGCAGACCCTTGCCGGGGGTGGAGACCCAGTACTTC. It encodes CATSRPLPGVETQYF.

This sequence joins TRBV9 and TRBJ1-3; D is perhaps TRBD1 (6 bases). Trimming pared 4 bases from V and 3 bases from J, leaving 14 bases between. The CDR3 extends over 15 amino acids. CDR1 is SGDLS and CDR2 is YYNGEE in the germline V gene. DNA for the CDR3: TGTGCCAGCAGCCCGGGGGGGCTAGGTGGAAACACCATATATTTT. Translation gives CASSPGGLGGNTIYF.